This T cell receptor beta chain was retrieved from a study of beta chain features in type 1 diabetes. Study outcomes and limitations: When Type 1 diabetes patients were examined, their TCRB CDR3s proved moderately but significantly shorter in all four CD4+ subsets.

Expressed TCRB transcripts were sequenced because the entire RNA isolate underwent reverse transcription. This table comes from immunoSEQ multiplex PCR, and its TCRdb copy is limited to in-frame clones, with some not included. The sample has about 740,000 clones, about an eighth seen once. The junction had 3 bases not matched to a gene; V was cut back by 3 bases and J by 0 bases. CDR1 SGDLS and CDR2 YYNGEE come from the germline V gene. This CDR3 is 15 amino acids long. This clone was seen a handful of times. Its antigen is as yet unknown. The clonotype originates from a man in his late teens or twenties with type 1 diabetes. The specimen was naive CD4+ T cells from blood. The chain has TRBV9 and TRBJ1-5, with 7 bases identical to TRBD1. Here the CDR3 reads CASSAGTVSNQPQHF. The CDR3 bases are TGTGCCAGCAGCGCCGGGACAGTTAGCAATCAGCCCCAGCATTTT.